This is a list of T cell receptor beta chains from one sample in a study of cytomegalovirus exposure and HLA in healthy donors. Measured with immunoSEQ multiplex PCR; TCRdb has only the in-frame clones, and not every one. The data contain 90,000 to 130,000 clones, approximately 70% of them singletons. The sample consisted of PBMCs. The receptors were gathered from a man in his thirties or forties in good health and CMV-seropositive. CDR3s include the opening cysteine and the closing phenylalanine or tryptophan. Each record gives: clone size, D gene, J gene, V gene, CDR3 protein, CDR3 DNA. A D gene is named only where the DNA matches it firmly. Where a row states a size, it is once, few, many or the class of an expanded clone; other rows omit it.

abundance: .; d_gene: .; j_gene: TRBJ2-5; v_gene: TRBV7-9; CDR3aa: CASSLGGGAAEETQYF; CDR3nt: TGTGCCAGCAGCCTAGGAGGGGGGGCCGCGGAAGAGACCCAGTACTTC
abundance: .; d_gene: .; j_gene: TRBJ1-3; v_gene: TRBV19; CDR3aa: CASNLAWGTGNTIYF; CDR3nt: TGTGCCAGTAATTTGGCCTGGGGCACTGGAAACACCATATATTTT
abundance: .; d_gene: TRBD1; j_gene: TRBJ1-2; v_gene: TRBV18; CDR3aa: CASSPPDRRYGYGYTF; CDR3nt: TGTGCCAGCTCACCCCCGGACAGGAGATATGGCTATGGCTACACCTTC
abundance: .; d_gene: .; j_gene: TRBJ2-2; v_gene: TRBV29-1; CDR3aa: CSVGGGLGDTGELFF; CDR3nt: TGCAGCGTAGGCGGAGGTCTAGGTGACACCGGGGAGCTGTTTTTT
abundance: .; d_gene: .; j_gene: TRBJ1-2; v_gene: TRBV7-6; CDR3aa: CASSLEGLSYTF; CDR3nt: TGTGCCAGCAGCTTGGAGGGACTGAGCTACACCTTC
abundance: .; d_gene: TRBD1; j_gene: TRBJ1-5; v_gene: TRBV6-6; CDR3aa: CASSWDREAQHF; CDR3nt: TGTGCCAGCAGTTGGGACAGGGAGGCCCAGCATTTT
abundance: .; d_gene: .; j_gene: TRBJ1-1; v_gene: TRBV27; CDR3aa: CASSLLPGGSAFF; CDR3nt: TGTGCCAGCAGCCTACTCCCCGGGGGGAGCGCTTTCTTT
abundance: .; d_gene: .; j_gene: TRBJ1-5; v_gene: TRBV21-1; CDR3aa: CASSKVVPSRNPHKGNQPQHF; CDR3nt: TGTGCCAGCAGCAAAGTGGTACCTAGCCGGAATCCCCACAAAGGGAATCAGCCCCAGCATTTT
abundance: few; d_gene: .; j_gene: TRBJ1-1; v_gene: TRBV27; CDR3aa: CASSYTEAFF; CDR3nt: TGTGCCAGCAGCTACACTGAAGCTTTCTTT
abundance: .; d_gene: TRBD2; j_gene: TRBJ2-2; v_gene: TRBV11-2; CDR3aa: CASSGTSNTGELFF; CDR3nt: TGTGCCAGCAGCGGGACTAGCAACACCGGGGAGCTGTTTTTT
abundance: .; d_gene: .; j_gene: TRBJ2-5; v_gene: TRBV6-5; CDR3aa: CASRARGLGETQYF; CDR3nt: TGTGCCAGCAGGGCAAGGGGATTGGGAGAGACCCAGTACTTC
abundance: few; d_gene: TRBD1; j_gene: TRBJ1-1; v_gene: TRBV7-6; CDR3aa: CASSFPGRGHEAFF; CDR3nt: TGTGCCAGCAGCTTCCCTGGCAGGGGGCATGAAGCTTTCTTT
abundance: .; d_gene: .; j_gene: TRBJ1-2; v_gene: TRBV7-8; CDR3aa: CASSLDYLANYGYTF; CDR3nt: TGTGCCAGCAGCTTAGACTATCTGGCTAACTATGGCTACACCTTC
abundance: few; d_gene: .; j_gene: TRBJ2-5; v_gene: TRBV6-6; CDR3aa: CASRSTRQEETQYF; CDR3nt: TGTGCCAGCAGATCCACGCGACAAGAAGAGACCCAGTACTTC
abundance: .; d_gene: TRBD2; j_gene: TRBJ2-1; v_gene: TRBV9; CDR3aa: CASSVDLSGSTYNEQFF; CDR3nt: TGTGCCAGCAGCGTAGACCTTAGCGGGAGTACCTACAATGAGCAGTTCTTC
abundance: .; d_gene: .; j_gene: TRBJ1-6; v_gene: TRBV27; CDR3aa: CASSPPRGSSYNSPLHF; CDR3nt: TGTGCCAGCAGCCCCCCAAGGGGCAGCTCCTATAATTCACCCCTCCACTTT
abundance: .; d_gene: TRBD1; j_gene: TRBJ2-2; v_gene: TRBV7-9; CDR3aa: CASSRTTGAVNTGELFF; CDR3nt: TGTGCCAGCAGCCGTACGACAGGGGCCGTGAACACCGGGGAGCTGTTTTTT
abundance: .; d_gene: TRBD2; j_gene: TRBJ2-5; v_gene: TRBV27; CDR3aa: CASSFGTSGKETQYF; CDR3nt: TGTGCCAGCAGTTTCGGGACTAGCGGAAAAGAGACCCAGTACTTC
abundance: .; d_gene: TRBD1; j_gene: TRBJ1-1; v_gene: TRBV25-1; CDR3aa: CASSAGQGASNTEAFF; CDR3nt: TGTGCCAGCAGTGCAGGACAGGGGGCCTCGAACACTGAAGCTTTCTTT
abundance: .; d_gene: TRBD2; j_gene: TRBJ2-5; v_gene: TRBV11-2; CDR3aa: CASSLGLARLQETQYF; CDR3nt: TGTGCCAGCAGCTTAGGACTAGCGAGGCTCCAAGAGACCCAGTACTTC
abundance: .; d_gene: TRBD1; j_gene: TRBJ1-2; v_gene: TRBV19; CDR3aa: CASSSRQGMGYGYTF; CDR3nt: TGTGCCAGTAGTTCCCGACAGGGAATGGGCTATGGCTACACCTTC
abundance: .; d_gene: TRBD1; j_gene: TRBJ2-7; v_gene: TRBV5-1; CDR3aa: CASSSGQALSYEQYF; CDR3nt: TGCGCCAGCAGCTCGGGACAGGCGCTCTCCTACGAGCAGTACTTC
abundance: .; d_gene: TRBD1; j_gene: TRBJ1-2; v_gene: TRBV9; CDR3aa: CASSVELTGRHYGYTF; CDR3nt: TGTGCCAGCAGCGTAGAATTGACAGGGAGGCACTATGGCTACACCTTC
abundance: .; d_gene: TRBD1; j_gene: TRBJ1-2; v_gene: TRBV5-4; CDR3aa: CASSFPGTGVYGYTF; CDR3nt: TGTGCCAGCAGCTTTCCCGGGACAGGGGTCTATGGCTACACCTTC
abundance: .; d_gene: TRBD2; j_gene: TRBJ2-3; v_gene: TRBV18; CDR3aa: CASSRPSNLLAGGRKSTDTQYF; CDR3nt: TGTGCCAGCTCACGCCCCTCTAATCTACTAGCGGGGGGGCGGAAAAGCACAGATACGCAGTATTTT
abundance: .; d_gene: .; j_gene: TRBJ1-3; v_gene: TRBV28; CDR3aa: CASSLGHRNTIYF; CDR3nt: TGTGCCAGCAGTTTAGGGCATAGAAACACCATATATTTT
abundance: .; d_gene: TRBD2; j_gene: TRBJ2-1; v_gene: TRBV27; CDR3aa: CASSPTSAYNEQFF; CDR3nt: TGTGCCAGCAGCCCGACTAGCGCTTACAATGAGCAGTTCTTC
abundance: .; d_gene: .; j_gene: TRBJ1-3; v_gene: TRBV28; CDR3aa: CASSPQFSGNTIYF; CDR3nt: TGTGCCAGCAGTCCACAGTTCTCTGGAAACACCATATATTTT
abundance: .; d_gene: TRBD1; j_gene: TRBJ1-6; v_gene: TRBV6-5; CDR3aa: CASRETGNNSPLHF; CDR3nt: TGTGCCAGTAGAGAGACAGGGAACAATTCACCCCTCCACTTT
abundance: few; d_gene: TRBD1; j_gene: TRBJ2-4; v_gene: TRBV27; CDR3aa: CASSLGQGAIQYF; CDR3nt: TGTGCCAGCAGTTTAGGTCAGGGGGCCATTCAGTACTTC
abundance: .; d_gene: .; j_gene: TRBJ2-3; v_gene: TRBV18; CDR3aa: CASSPRQEVPTDTQYF; CDR3nt: TGTGCCAGCTCACCCCGACAGGAGGTACCGACAGATACGCAGTATTTT
abundance: .; d_gene: .; j_gene: TRBJ2-3; v_gene: TRBV5-5; CDR3aa: CASSLEGSPYTQYF; CDR3nt: TGTGCCAGCAGCTTGGAAGGGAGCCCTTATACGCAGTATTTT
abundance: .; d_gene: .; j_gene: TRBJ1-2; v_gene: TRBV5-4; CDR3aa: CASSLVDRLVGYTF; CDR3nt: TGTGCCAGCAGCTTGGTAGACAGATTAGTTGGCTACACCTTC
abundance: once; d_gene: .; j_gene: TRBJ2-7; v_gene: TRBV5-1; CDR3aa: CASSLGQGYAGQYF; CDR3nt: TGCGCCAGCAGCTTGGGGCAGGGCTACGCCGGGCAGTACTTC
abundance: .; d_gene: .; j_gene: TRBJ1-2; v_gene: TRBV7-9; CDR3aa: CASSLPGAAHYGYTF; CDR3nt: TGTGCCAGCAGCTTACCAGGGGCCGCGCACTATGGCTACACCTTC
abundance: .; d_gene: .; j_gene: TRBJ2-1; v_gene: TRBV18; CDR3aa: CASSPLNDGQEVYSYNEQFF; CDR3nt: TGTGCCAGCTCACCTTTGAATGATGGACAAGAAGTATACTCCTACAATGAGCAGTTCTTC
abundance: .; d_gene: .; j_gene: TRBJ1-1; v_gene: TRBV6-5; CDR3aa: CASFDSRNTEAFF; CDR3nt: TGTGCCAGTTTCGACAGCAGGAACACTGAAGCTTTCTTT
abundance: .; d_gene: .; j_gene: TRBJ2-7; v_gene: TRBV6-1; CDR3aa: CASCYGSSYEQYF; CDR3nt: TGTGCCAGCTGCTATGGGAGCTCCTACGAGCAGTACTTC
abundance: .; d_gene: TRBD1; j_gene: TRBJ1-2; v_gene: TRBV11-2; CDR3aa: CASSLTGNLRGYTF; CDR3nt: TGTGCCAGCAGCTTGACAGGGAACCTTCGCGGCTACACCTTC
abundance: .; d_gene: .; j_gene: TRBJ2-3; v_gene: TRBV10-2; CDR3aa: CASSLVSSTDTQYF; CDR3nt: TGCGCCAGCAGCTTAGTATCTAGCACAGATACGCAGTATTTT
abundance: once; d_gene: TRBD1; j_gene: TRBJ1-2; v_gene: TRBV9; CDR3aa: CASSVSQGAGYGYTF; CDR3nt: TGTGCCAGCAGCGTCTCGCAGGGGGCCGGGTATGGCTACACCTTC
abundance: .; d_gene: TRBD1; j_gene: TRBJ2-2; v_gene: TRBV6-6; CDR3aa: CASSRTGEGTGELFF; CDR3nt: TGTGCCAGCAGCCGGACAGGGGAGGGAACCGGGGAGCTGTTTTTT
abundance: .; d_gene: TRBD2; j_gene: TRBJ2-5; v_gene: TRBV9; CDR3aa: CASSVGLAGGQETQYF; CDR3nt: TGTGCCAGCAGCGTGGGACTAGCGGGGGGCCAAGAGACCCAGTACTTC
abundance: .; d_gene: TRBD2; j_gene: TRBJ2-3; v_gene: TRBV11-3; CDR3aa: CASSSGLAGVRDTQYF; CDR3nt: TGTGCCAGCAGCTCCGGACTAGCGGGAGTACGCGATACGCAGTATTTT
abundance: .; d_gene: .; j_gene: TRBJ2-1; v_gene: TRBV27; CDR3aa: CASSLRLPSSYNEQFF; CDR3nt: TGTGCCAGCAGTTTAAGACTACCCAGCTCCTACAATGAGCAGTTCTTC
abundance: .; d_gene: TRBD1; j_gene: TRBJ1-2; v_gene: TRBV23-1; CDR3aa: CASSPLKGTGFILGAGGYTF; CDR3nt: TGCGCCAGCAGTCCCCTTAAAGGGACAGGGTTCATTTTAGGGGCGGGGGGCTACACCTTC
abundance: .; d_gene: TRBD2; j_gene: TRBJ2-1; v_gene: TRBV11-3; CDR3aa: CASSLAGTSGYNEQFF; CDR3nt: TGTGCCAGCAGCTTGGCCGGGACTAGCGGCTACAATGAGCAGTTCTTC
abundance: few; d_gene: TRBD2; j_gene: TRBJ2-3; v_gene: TRBV6-1; CDR3aa: CASSERGGLATDTQYF; CDR3nt: TGTGCCAGCAGTGAACGGGGGGGGCTCGCCACAGATACGCAGTATTTT
abundance: once; d_gene: TRBD2; j_gene: TRBJ2-7; v_gene: TRBV4-2; CDR3aa: CASSQDRAAGGSPYEQYF; CDR3nt: TGTGCCAGCAGCCAAGATAGGGCGGCGGGGGGAAGTCCCTACGAGCAGTACTTC
abundance: .; d_gene: .; j_gene: TRBJ1-1; v_gene: TRBV29-1; CDR3aa: CSVEVGGGTEAFF; CDR3nt: TGCAGCGTTGAAGTGGGGGGGGGAACTGAAGCTTTCTTT